These 30 T cell receptor beta chains were all obtained from the same sample, sequenced in a study of blood T cell repertoires in COVID-19. Produced via immunoSEQ multiplex PCR; TCRdb's table is partial and in-frame only. The profile shows 300,000 or so clones, about 90% of them singletons. Sequenced material: peripheral blood. The receptors were gathered from a woman aged 45-60 years who had recovered from COVID-19.

J is TRBJ2-1 and V is TRBV9; perhaps TRBD2 as D (6 bases). This CDR3 is 15 amino acids long. With 4 bases removed from V and 7 bases from J, the gap between germline ends came to 18 bases. Germline CDR1 is SGDLS and CDR2 is YYNGEE. The CDR3 bases are TGTGCCAGCAGCATCACCGGGACTGCCGTAAATGAGCAGTTCTTC. It is translated as CASSITGTAVNEQFF.

This chain uses TRBV7-2 with TRBJ2-1; tentative D call: TRBD1 (5 bases). This CDR3 is 14 amino acids long. Germline V gives CDR1 SGHTA, CDR2 FQGNSA. The V end lost 1 base, the J end lost 6 bases, and 10 bases lay between the germline ends. CDR3 loop: CASSLEAGINEQFF. DNA of the CDR3: TGTGCCAGCAGCTTAGAAGCAGGGATCAATGAGCAGTTCTTC.

This chain joins TRBV19 and TRBJ2-1; D may be TRBD1 (6 bases). The germline V gene encodes CDR1 LNHDA and CDR2 SQIVND (reference sequence). This CDR3 is 15 amino acids long. Deletions cut 3 bases from V and 3 bases from J, with 12 bases between. CDR3 DNA: TGTGCCAGTAGTATGGTGGGGGACATCTACAATGAGCAGTTCTTC. Protein product: CASSMVGDIYNEQFF.

The chain combines TRBV5-4 with TRBJ1-3; D unresolved. The CDR3 loop spans 17 amino acids. The germline V gene encodes CDR1 SGHNT and CDR2 YYREEE (reference sequence). V lost 2 bases and J 0 bases, leaving 15 bases between the germline ends. CDR3 region: CASSFESTNPSGNTIYF. Written as DNA, the CDR3 is TGTGCCAGCAGCTTCGAAAGCACCAACCCCTCTGGAAACACCATATATTTT.

CDR3 DNA sequence: TGTGCCAGCAGAGGAGGGGGCGGGAAGCTCTACAATGAGCAGTTCTTC. This encodes CASRGGGGKLYNEQFF. This chain links TRBV27 with TRBJ2-1; tentatively, D is TRBD1 (7 bases). V was shortened by 6 bases and J by 3 bases, with 18 bases between the two germline ends. Looked up from germline, CDR1 is MNHEY and CDR2 is SMNVEV (reference sequence). The CDR3 covers 16 residues.

J is TRBJ2-1 and V is TRBV4-3, with TRBD2 matching over 15 bases. V lost 1 base and J lost 11; bases outside the gene matches: 12. Germline V gene data show CDR1 as LGHNA and CDR2 as YSLEER. The CDR3 spans 18 residues. CDR3 coding DNA: TGCGCCAGCAGCCAAGGAGGACTAGCGGGGGGGGAGGCCCGGAAGCAGTTCTTC. This sequence encodes CASSQGGLAGGEARKQFF.

This rearrangement joins TRBV29-1 to TRBJ2-2; 12 bases line up with TRBD2. With 1 base clipped from V and 3 bases from J, the junction kept 3 bases outside the gene matches. CDR3 length: 16 amino acids. The V gene's germline CDR1 is SQVTM and CDR2 ANQGSEA. The CDR3 region is CSVEGLAGDYTGELFF. CDR3 DNA: TGCAGCGTTGAAGGACTAGCGGGAGATTACACCGGGGAGCTGTTTTTT.

The chain employs TRBV5-5 and TRBJ1-1; D possibly corresponds to TRBD1 (5 bases). In germline, CDR1 is SGHKS, CDR2 YYEKEE (reference sequence). The germline V and J ends were trimmed by 4 bases and 5 bases, with 18 bases remaining between them. The CDR3 runs 15 residues. CDR3 in amino acids: CASSRNRYGGTEAFF. Here the CDR3 DNA reads TGTGCCAGCAGCCGAAACAGGTACGGGGGGACTGAAGCTTTCTTT.

The V call is TRBV30, the J call TRBJ2-7, with 12 bases aligning to TRBD1. This CDR3 has 14 amino acids. Per the germline V gene, CDR1 is GTSNPN and CDR2 is SVGIG (reference sequence). V shed 8 bases and J 5 bases; nucleotides not matched to a gene: 10. CDR3 loop: CALERGQGAHEQYF. The DNA of the CDR3 is TGTGCCCTGGAACGGGGACAGGGGGCCCACGAGCAGTACTTC.

There are a few counts of this clone. The chain is built from TRBV6-6 and TRBJ2-5; possibly TRBD1 for D (5 bases). With 0 bases removed from V and 3 bases from J, the gap between germline ends came to 8 bases. The length of the CDR3 is 14 residues. The germline V gene has CDR1 MNHNY and CDR2 SVGAGI (reference sequence). The CDR3 region is CASSYSAREETQYF. CDR3 nucleotide sequence: TGTGCCAGCAGTTACTCGGCCAGGGAAGAGACCCAGTACTTC.

The chain recombines TRBV6-5 with TRBJ1-5; D unresolved. The CDR3 length is 14 residues. Trimming left V 6 bases short and J 7 bases short, with 16 bases between. From germline, CDR1 is MNHEY and CDR2 SVGAGI. Here the CDR3 reads CASSSTWAPQPQHF. CDR3 sequence (DNA): TGTGCCAGCAGCTCCACGTGGGCCCCGCAGCCCCAGCATTTT.

This clone was seen just once. The chain is built from TRBV7-9 and TRBJ2-2, with TRBD2 matching 7 bases. J gave up 1 base and V 5 bases, and 4 bases lay outside the gene matches. CDR3 length: 15 residues. Looked up from germline, CDR1 is SEHNR and CDR2 is FQNEAQ (reference sequence). The CDR3 coding sequence is TGTGCCAGCAGCACGGGACTACAGAACACCGGGGAGCTGTTTTTT. It is translated as CASSTGLQNTGELFF.

The rearrangement links TRBV6-6 to TRBJ1-1; D call uncertain. CDR1 is MNHNY, CDR2 SVGAGI, per germline (reference sequence). The CDR3 runs 14 residues. The V end lost 0 bases, the J end lost 4 bases, and 9 bases lay between the germline ends. The CDR3 DNA follows: TGTGCCAGCAGTTACTCAGAGCTAATCACTGAAGCTTTCTTT. This codes for CASSYSELITEAFF.

The chain recombines TRBV30 with TRBJ2-3; 10 nucleotides match TRBD1. The CDR3 sequence is 14 residues long. Germline V lookup: CDR1 GTSNPN, CDR2 SVGIG (reference sequence). Trimming cost V 2 bases and J 9 bases; bases outside gene matches: 8. The CDR3 sequence: CAWSSGTGALTQYF. For the CDR3, the DNA is TGTGCCTGGAGTTCCGGGACAGGGGCCCTCACGCAGTATTTT.

CDR3 nucleotides: TGTGCCAGCAGGGCGGGAGGTGTCAATGAGCAGTTCTTC. Protein sequence: CASRAGGVNEQFF. The chain is built from TRBV27 and TRBJ2-1, with TRBD2 identical over 8 bases. Germline loops: CDR1 MNHEY, CDR2 SMNVEV (reference sequence). Unmatched junction bases numbered 4, after V lost 6 bases and J lost 6 bases. The CDR3 consists of 13 residues.

The gene calls are TRBV7-2 and TRBJ1-2; no reliable D call. V was cut by 1 base and J by 7 bases, with 13 bases left in between. There are 14 residues in the CDR3. CDR1 and CDR2 from the germline V gene are SGHTA and FQGNSA. CDR3 sequence reads: CASSLVPEGTGYTF. CDR3 coding DNA: TGTGCCAGCAGCTTAGTGCCAGAGGGTACTGGCTACACCTTC.

V usage is TRBV5-1 and J usage is TRBJ2-7, with D maybe TRBD2 (7 bases). Trimming removed 0 bases from V and 5 bases from J, with 18 bases in between. Germline V CDR1 and CDR2: SGHRS, YFSETQ. There are 16 residues in the CDR3. CDR3 DNA sequence: TGCGCCAGCAGCTTGGCTGGCGGGGGCCCCGAAAACGAGCAGTACTTC. This encodes CASSLAGGGPENEQYF.

The chain couples TRBV7-2 to TRBJ1-1, with 9 bases that match TRBD1. The germline V gene has CDR1 SGHTA and CDR2 FQGNSA. J lost 6 bases, V lost 4 bases, and 9 bases had no gene match. The CDR3 extends over 15 amino acids. This chain's CDR3 is CASSSSGTGTSEAFF. The CDR3, as DNA: TGTGCCAGCAGCTCTTCCGGGACAGGGACCTCTGAAGCTTTCTTT.

The gene calls are TRBV18 and TRBJ1-1; no firm D call. The CDR3 spans 11 residues. Germline V gene lookup returns CDR1 KGHSH and CDR2 LQKENI. V lost 2 bases and J lost 6, with 4 bases in between. DNA of the CDR3: TGTGCCAGCTCACCAGGCCCTGAAGCTTTCTTT. It yields the protein CASSPGPEAFF.

The chain recombines TRBV20-1 with TRBJ2-1, with 10 nucleotides matching TRBD2. The junction had 8 bases not matched to a gene; V was cut back by 3 bases and J by 0 bases. The germline CDR1 and CDR2 sequences are DFQATT and SNEGSKA (reference sequence). There are 17 residues in the CDR3. The CDR3 sequence: CSASSSGRASSYNEQFF. As DNA, the CDR3 is TGCAGTGCTAGTTCCAGCGGGAGGGCCAGCTCCTACAATGAGCAGTTCTTC.

V gene TRBV7-2 combines with J gene TRBJ1-2, with D uncertain. Germline-derived CDR1 and CDR2 are SGHTA and FQGNSA. With 5 bases removed from V and 1 base from J, the gap between germline ends came to 5 bases. This CDR3 region has 12 residues. CDR3 sequence (DNA): TGTGCCAGCAGCGCTAGTAACTATGGCTACACCTTC. Residues: CASSASNYGYTF.

V usage is TRBV18 and J usage is TRBJ2-7; weak D call: TRBD1 (6 bases). Germline-derived CDR1 and CDR2 are KGHSH and LQKENI. The CDR3 runs to 12 residues. Trimming removed 3 bases from V and 6 bases from J, with 9 bases in between. CDR3 loop: CASSPQGPEQYF. The CDR3 DNA sequence: TGTGCCAGCTCACCGCAGGGGCCCGAGCAGTACTTC.

Regarding this clone: In the same sample, other DNA sequences code for this CDR3. The chain employs TRBV20-1 and TRBJ2-7, with a weak D call TRBD1 (5 bases). The germline V gene encodes CDR1 DFQATT and CDR2 SNEGSKA (reference sequence). Trimming pared 5 bases from V and 3 bases from J, leaving 8 bases between. This CDR3 has 11 amino acids. CDR3 sequence (DNA): TGCAGTGCTCCGGACAACTACGAGCAGTACTTC. Protein: CSAPDNYEQYF.

This chain connects TRBV2 to TRBJ2-7, with a tentative D call TRBD2 (5 bases). The ends were cut back, 6 bases at V and 0 bases at J, with 12 bases in the middle. CDR1 is SNHLY and CDR2 is FYNNEI in the germline V gene. The CDR3 has 14 residues. The chain's CDR3 is CASRAILGSYEQYF. CDR3 DNA sequence: TGTGCCAGCAGGGCTATACTAGGCTCCTACGAGCAGTACTTC. The full variable domain, with the rest looked up from reference TRBV2 and TRBJ2-7, is EPEVTQTPSHQVTQMGQEVILRCVPISNHLYFYWYRQILGQKVEFLVSFYNNEISEKSEIFDDQFSVERPDGSNFTLKIRSTKLEDSAMYFCASRAILGSYEQYFGPGTRLTVT.

The chain recombines TRBV7-2 with TRBJ1-4, with unresolved D. CDR1 and CDR2 (germline): SGHTA, FQGNSA. V dropped 2 bases and J dropped 4 bases, with 5 bases sitting between them. The CDR3 runs 13 residues. The DNA for the CDR3 is TGTGCCAGCAGCTTAAATTATAATGAAAAACTGTTTTTT. Translated: CASSLNYNEKLFF.

The chain couples TRBV6-5 to TRBJ2-1; D perhaps matches TRBD2 (5 bases). Germline loops: CDR1 MNHEY, CDR2 SVGAGI. The length of the CDR3 is 11 residues. The V end was cut by 7 bases, the J end by 8 bases, with 9 bases between. The CDR3, as DNA: TGTGCCAGCACCCGAGGGTATGAGCAGTTCTTC. It yields the protein CASTRGYEQFF.

J is TRBJ2-3 and V is TRBV7-8; 7 bases are a match to TRBD2. V trimming: 5 bases; J trimming: 6 bases; junction bases outside the gene matches: 8. This CDR3 has 14 amino acids. Germline CDR1 SGHVS, CDR2 FQNEAQ. CDR3 DNA: TGTGCCAGCAGCCTGCGGGGGTATAGGGATACGCAGTATTTT. Amino acids: CASSLRGYRDTQYF.

This chain connects TRBV7-9 to TRBJ1-1; the D gene is possibly TRBD1 (6 bases). Per the germline V gene, CDR1 is SEHNR and CDR2 is FQNEAQ (reference sequence). V lost 0 bases and J lost 7, with 12 bases in between. The CDR3 is 14 residues long. The CDR3 nucleotides read TGTGCCAGCAGCTTAGCGGGCAGGGGTGTTGAAGCTTTCTTT. It encodes CASSLAGRGVEAFF.

The chain is built from TRBV4-1 and TRBJ2-6, with a possible D match to TRBD2 (6 bases). CDR1 MGHRA and CDR2 YSYEKL come from the germline V gene. The V end lost 7 bases, the J end lost 2 bases, and 15 bases lay between the germline ends. The CDR3 is made up of 16 amino acids. The CDR3 sequence: CASTQGTGAGANVLTF. CDR3 DNA: TGCGCCAGCACCCAGGGCACGGGGGCTGGGGCCAACGTCCTGACTTTC.

The chain joins TRBV28 to TRBJ1-4; no firm D call. Trimming left V 3 bases short and J 9 bases short, with 17 bases between. The CDR3 is made up of 15 amino acids. The V gene's germline CDR1 is MDHEN and CDR2 SYDVKM. CDR3 in DNA: TGTGCCAGCAGTTTTCGTGAGGGAAACCTGAAAAAACTGTTTTTT. Protein sequence: CASSFREGNLKKLFF.